Presented here are 30 T cell receptor beta chains from one specimen sequenced in a study of tumor and adjacent non-tumor tissue in lung cancer. RNA was extracted from bulk tissue without any cell sorting. This non-tumor lung sample came from over 3 cm beyond the tumor edge. The library came from three nested PCR rounds adapted from ARM-PCR protocols. TCRdb reanalysed the multiplex PCR reads using MiXCR and keeps one entry per CDR3 protein. This sample yields 60,000 to 65,000 distinct CDR3 sequences, of which 61% are seen a single time; around 29% belongs to the top ten. The sample was distant non-tumor lung tissue. Receptor source: a man aged 65 to 85 with non-small cell lung cancer.

Worth noting for this clonotype: Being one base from a much bigger clone, this may be a read error. The J gene is TRBJ2-7, the V gene TRBV6-5; D might be TRBD1 or TRBD2, each matching 5 bases. The CDR3 loop spans 14 amino acids. CDR1 and CDR2 (germline): MNHEY, SVGAGI. The CDR3 sequence is CASSYSGTEYGQYF. The CDR3 DNA sequence: TGTGCCAGCAGTTACTCCGGGACCGAATACGGGCAGTACTTC.

About this clonotype itself: A single base separates this from a much larger clone, so it may be a read error. The V and J genes are TRBV6-1 and TRBJ2-1; D is ambiguous. Germline CDR1 MNHNS, CDR2 SASEGT. V lost 7 bases to trimming and J lost 9 bases, with 22 bases between them. The CDR3 covers 15 residues. CDR3 region: CASTPVIDSGLEQFF. In DNA form, the CDR3 reads TGTGCCAGCACCCCCGTGATAGATTCGGGTCTTGAGCAGTTCTTC.

In its sample, this clonotype was seen many times. The chain recombines TRBV6-6 with TRBJ1-3; D perhaps matches TRBD1 (5 bases). Germline V gives CDR1 MNHNY, CDR2 SVGAGI (reference sequence). This CDR3 is built from 18 residues. Trimming shortened V by 0 bases and J by 8 bases, and 23 bases separated the two germline ends. The CDR3 nucleotides are TGTGCCAGCAGTTACTCGAATCGGGTCGGGGGGAGGGAGTACACCATATATTTT. Translated: CASSYSNRVGGREYTIYF.

This clonotype was picked up many times. This sequence may be a read error, since a much larger clone differs from it by one base. This rearrangement joins TRBV11-1 to TRBJ2-1, with D possibly matching TRBD2 (6 bases). The CDR3 contains 14 residues. Germline V gene lookup returns CDR1 SGHAT and CDR2 FQDESV (reference sequence). The CDR3: CASSLTGLYSEQFF. The CDR3 DNA is TGTGCCAGCAGCTTGACGGGACTCTACAGTGAGCAGTTCTTC.

In its sample, this clonotype was seen many times. The chain is built from TRBV12-3 or TRBV12-4 and TRBJ1-5, with D hard to call. CDR3 length equals 14 residues. V lost 1 base, J lost 4 bases, and 8 bases lay in between. The CDR3 DNA follows: TGTGCCAGCAGTTTAGGTCAGCCAAATCAGCCCCAGCATTTT. This encodes CASSLGQPNQPQHF.

This clonotype was seen at least ten times. One end of the junction fails to match germline, which may point to a read error. The chain has TRBV6-5 and TRBJ1-3, with a tentative D call TRBD1 (5 bases). The CDR3 is 15 residues long. The V gene's germline CDR1 is MNHEY and CDR2 SVGAGI. CDR3 in DNA: TGTGCCAACAGTCACAAGACAGCCTCTGGAAACACCATATATTTT. As protein: CANSHKTASGNTIYF.

A note on this clonotype: A much larger clone is a single base away; this may be a read error. The rearrangement joins TRBV6-6 to TRBJ2-5; no reliable D call. CDR1 is MNHNY, CDR2 SVGAGI, per germline (reference sequence). The CDR3 length is 12 residues. Trimming left V 0 bases short and J 7 bases short, with 6 bases between. CDR3 DNA sequence: TGTGCCAGCAGTTACTCGAGAGGGACCCAGTACTTC. Translated, it gives CASSYSRGTQYF.

This clonotype is large (0.1 to 1%) in the sample. This rearrangement joins TRBV29-1 to TRBJ1-2; 7 nucleotides agree with TRBD1. CDR1 and CDR2 from the germline V gene are SQVTM and ANQGSEA. There are 14 residues in the CDR3. Trimming took 7 bases from V and 5 from J; bases not matched to a gene: 13. The CDR3 DNA reads TGCAGCGCCACGGGAGGGGGCGCAGGATATGGCTACACCTTC. Translating it yields CSATGGGAGYGYTF.

The V gene is TRBV24-1, the J gene TRBJ1-2; no firm D call. The germline V and J ends were trimmed by 4 bases and 0 bases, with 11 bases remaining between them. This CDR3 contains 15 residues. The V gene's germline CDR1 is KGHDR and CDR2 SFDVKD. The CDR3 is CATSDSDGSNYGYTF. The CDR3 DNA is TGTGCCACCAGTGACTCCGACGGATCTAACTATGGCTACACCTTC.

This clonotype has ten or more counts. Here the CDR3 DNA reads TGTGCCAGCAGTGAACTAGCGGGAGGGCCAGATACGCAGTATTTT. This sequence encodes CASSELAGGPDTQYF. The rearrangement links TRBV6-1 to TRBJ2-3; 12 bases agree with TRBD2. Germline CDR1 MNHNS, CDR2 SASEGT. CDR3 size: 15 residues. Losses at the gene ends were 2 bases for V and 4 bases for J; bases not matched to a gene: 1.

This chain connects TRBV5-6 to TRBJ2-7, with 10 bases fitting TRBD2. The V gene's germline CDR1 is SGHDT and CDR2 YYEEEE. The length of the CDR3 is 17 residues. Losses at the gene ends were 6 bases for V and 4 bases for J; bases not matched to a gene: 16. In DNA form, the CDR3 reads TGTGCCAGCAACTCTAGACTAGCGGGTACAAAGAGGTACGAGCAGTACTTC. Amino acids: CASNSRLAGTKRYEQYF.

This clonotype was counted only a few times. An end of the junction differs from the germline gene, which may be a read error. V is TRBV29-1 and J is TRBJ2-5; D might be TRBD1 or TRBD2, each matching 5 bases. CDR3 length equals 12 residues. Per germline, CDR1 SQVTM and CDR2 ANQGSEA. The CDR3 nucleotides are TGCAGCATTGAGAGGGGCGCGGAGACCCAGTACTTC. It codes for CSIERGAETQYF.

Points on this clonotype: This may be a read error: a much more frequent sequence differs by one nucleotide. This chain's CDR3 is CASCDYGETQYF. CDR3 nucleotides: TGTGCCAGCTGTGACTATGGGGAGACCCAGTACTTC. The chain carries TRBV6-1 and TRBJ2-5; TRBD2 is a possible D gene (5 bases). This CDR3 has 12 amino acids. The germline V gene has CDR1 MNHNS and CDR2 SASEGT.

This chain connects TRBV6-5 to TRBJ1-5; no clear D. Germline assignment: CDR1 MNHEY and CDR2 SVGAGI. The CDR3 consists of 13 residues. This CDR3 reads CDSGYRDNQPQHF. CDR3 nucleotides: TGTGATAGCGGATACAGAGATAATCAGCCCCAGCATTTT.

Comments on this clonotype: A read error may be the cause here, since a much bigger clone is one base away. The chain uses TRBV5-4 and TRBJ2-5, with D possibly TRBD1 on 6 matching bases. There are 14 residues in the CDR3. The germline V gene encodes CDR1 SGHNT and CDR2 YYREEE (reference sequence). The CDR3 reads CASSWGHLQETQHF. The CDR3 region has the DNA TGTGCCAGCAGCTGGGGACACCTCCAAGAGACCCAGCACTTC.

About this clonotype itself: Just one base apart from a much larger clone, this may be a read error. Here the CDR3 omits its conserved ending phenylalanine or tryptophan, so a read error is the likely source. This rearrangement joins TRBV29-1 to TRBJ2-5; D not certain. Germline-derived CDR1 and CDR2 are SQVTM and ANQGSEA. The CDR3 spans 11 residues. The V gene lost 3 bases and the J gene lost 11 bases, with 13 bases spanning the gap. The CDR3 reads CSVEYTVSQYY. In DNA form, the CDR3 reads TGCAGCGTTGAGTACACTGTCTCGCAGTACTAC.

For this clonotype: The junction and the germline gene differ at one end; a read error may be behind it. The V gene is TRBV6-2 or TRBV6-3, the J gene TRBJ2-1; no clear D gene. Germline V gene lookup returns CDR1 MNHEY and CDR2 SVGEGT. This CDR3 spans 16 amino acids. CDR3 sequence (DNA): TGTGCAAGCACCTACGGCACGCGCTTACTTGGCAATGGGCAGTTCTTC. Translation: CASTYGTRLLGNGQFF.

With regard to this clonotype: This could be a read error, since a much larger clone is one nucleotide away. The chain has TRBV14 and TRBJ2-3; no reliable D call. V was pared by 2 bases and J by 5 bases, with 11 bases between. The germline V gene has CDR1 SGHDN and CDR2 FVKESK. The CDR3 runs 14 residues. CDR3 in DNA: TGTGCCAGCAGCCAACCTTGGAGTATAGATACGCAGTATTTT. Amino acids: CASSQPWSIDTQYF.

This clonotype was counted many times. The chain joins TRBV11-2 to TRBJ2-1; weak D call: TRBD2 (5 bases). Looked up from germline, CDR1 is SGHAT and CDR2 is FQNNGV. The CDR3 is 16 amino acids. V was clipped by 1 base and J by 2 bases, with 12 bases between them. This chain's CDR3 is CASSLVEGLTYNEQFF. In DNA, the CDR3 is TGTGCCAGCAGCTTAGTTGAGGGTCTGACCTACAATGAGCAGTTCTTC.

This sequence joins TRBV11-2 and TRBJ1-4, with 7 bases aligning to TRBD1. Germline-derived CDR1 and CDR2 are SGHAT and FQNNGV. The CDR3 spans 16 residues. With V trimmed by 7 bases and J by 8 bases, 16 bases remained unmatched. CDR3 DNA sequence: TGTGCCAGCAACACCAGCCGGACAGGTTTTCGGGAAAAACTGTTTTTT. It translates to CASNTSRTGFREKLFF. The whole variable domain, remainder taken from reference TRBV11-2 and TRBJ1-4, is EAGVAQSPRYKIIEKRQSVAFWCNPISGHATLYWYQQILGQGPKLLIQFQNNGVVDDSQLPKDRFSAERLKGVDSTLKIQPAKLEDSAVYLCASNTSRTGFREKLFFGSGTQLSVL.

This clonotype occurred a few times. For the CDR3, the DNA is TGCAGCGCCGAACCGGGACACCCCAACAATGAGCAGTTCTTC. Translating gives CSAEPGHPNNEQFF. The chain combines TRBV29-1 with TRBJ2-1; D perhaps matches TRBD1 (6 bases). Per germline, CDR1 SQVTM and CDR2 ANQGSEA. The V end lost 7 bases, the J end lost 5 bases, and 18 bases lay between the germline ends. CDR3 length equals 14 residues.

About this clonotype itself: A much larger clone lies a single base off, so this may be a read error. The V and J genes are TRBV6-5 and TRBJ2-7; no definite D call. The CDR3 loop spans 12 amino acids. Germline CDR1 MNHEY, CDR2 SVGAGI. Trimming stripped 1 base from V and 6 bases from J, with 7 bases between. The CDR3 is CASSYYVGEQYF. CDR3 in DNA: TGTGCCAGCAGTTACTATGTAGGCGAGCAGTACTTC.

The chain uses TRBV11-3 and TRBJ2-1; perhaps TRBD2 as D (5 bases). The CDR3 sequence is 15 residues long. The V gene's germline CDR1 is SGHNT and CDR2 YENEEA. V lost 5 bases and J 5 bases, leaving 16 bases between the germline ends. The DNA for the CDR3 is TGTGCCAGCAGCCTTCTAACGAGGGCTAACAATGAGCAGTTCTTC. This gives the protein CASSLLTRANNEQFF.

Comments on this clonotype: Given a much more abundant clone one base away, this may be a read error. V gene TRBV12-3 or TRBV12-4 combines with J gene TRBJ1-1, with TRBD1 as a possible D gene (6 bases). CDR3 length: 12 amino acids. V was clipped by 6 bases and J by 7 bases, with 12 bases between them. CDR3 region: CASRKDSYEAFF. As DNA, the CDR3 is TGTGCCAGCAGGAAGGACAGCTATGAAGCTTTCTTT.

This chain connects TRBV11-2 to TRBJ2-2, with D maybe TRBD1 (6 bases). The CDR3 consists of 17 residues. V was pared by 5 bases and J by 3 bases, with 19 bases between. Germline values: CDR1 SGHAT, CDR2 FQNNGV. In nucleotides, the CDR3 is TGTGCCAGCAGCCAGAGACCGGGACAAATCCACACCGGGGAGCTGTTTTTT. It is translated as CASSQRPGQIHTGELFF.

Sample share makes this clonotype medium-sized (0.01 to 0.1%). This chain joins TRBV6-5 and TRBJ2-7; TRBD1 matches 9 bases. CDR1 and CDR2 from the germline V gene are MNHEY and SVGAGI. The ends lost 5 bases at V and 6 bases at J; junction bases unmatched: 11. The CDR3 spans 15 residues. The CDR3 region has the DNA TGTGCCAGCAGTCAAGGGGGACAGGGAGGCCTCGAGCAGTACTTC. Translation: CASSQGGQGGLEQYF.

The gene calls are TRBV28 and TRBJ1-4; D possibly corresponds to TRBD1 (6 bases). The CDR3 extends over 16 amino acids. With 6 bases removed from V and 5 bases from J, the gap between germline ends came to 19 bases. The germline V gene has CDR1 MDHEN and CDR2 SYDVKM. The CDR3 DNA reads TGTGCCAGCAGCCCAGGACAGATCTTGGTAAATGAAAAACTGTTTTTT. Its protein is CASSPGQILVNEKLFF.

This clonotype appeared many times. The J gene is TRBJ2-7, the V gene TRBV6-5; D tentatively fits TRBD1 or TRBD2 (5 bases each). V lost 11 bases to trimming and J lost 2 bases, with 22 bases between them. This CDR3 has 15 amino acids. CDR1 and CDR2 from the germline V gene are MNHEY and SVGAGI. CDR3 sequence reads: CASGAGKNRPYEQYF. In DNA form, the CDR3 reads TGTGCCTCCGGGGCAGGGAAGAATCGGCCCTACGAGCAGTACTTC.

A remark on this clonotype: It is likely a read error, because the conserved phenylalanine at the end of the CDR3 is missing. The DNA is omitted, as the CDR3 cannot be located on it reliably, and the CDR3 follows TCRdb's listing. The chain carries TRBV6-1 and TRBJ2-5; TRBD1 is the table's D call and was not checked against the DNA. Germline CDR1 and CDR2: MNHNS and SASEGT. The CDR3 adds up to 14 amino acids, both ends counted. The CDR3 protein is CASSDRDREETQNY.

For this clonotype: A read error may be the cause here, since a much bigger clone is one base away. The chain recombines TRBV12-3 or TRBV12-4 with TRBJ2-3, with 9 bases aligning to TRBD2. The CDR3 length is 17 residues. This CDR3 reads CASSSQTSGFSRDTQYF. The CDR3 DNA reads TGTGCCAGCAGTTCCCAGACTAGCGGTTTTAGCAGAGATACGCAGTATTTT.